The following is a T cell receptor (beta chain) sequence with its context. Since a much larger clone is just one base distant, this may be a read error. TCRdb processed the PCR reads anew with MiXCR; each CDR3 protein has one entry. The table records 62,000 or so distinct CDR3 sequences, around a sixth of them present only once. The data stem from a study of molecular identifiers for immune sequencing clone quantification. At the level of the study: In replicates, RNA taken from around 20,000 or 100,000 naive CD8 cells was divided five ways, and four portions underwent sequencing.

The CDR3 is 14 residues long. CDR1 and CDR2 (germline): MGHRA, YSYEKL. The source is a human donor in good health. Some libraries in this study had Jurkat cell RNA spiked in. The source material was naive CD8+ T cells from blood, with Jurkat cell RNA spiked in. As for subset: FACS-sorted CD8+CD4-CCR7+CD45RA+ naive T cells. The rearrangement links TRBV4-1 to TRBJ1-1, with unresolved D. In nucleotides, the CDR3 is TGCGCCAGCAGCCAAGATCCAGGAGGCCCAGGAGCTTCCTTT. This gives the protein CASSQDPGGPGASF.